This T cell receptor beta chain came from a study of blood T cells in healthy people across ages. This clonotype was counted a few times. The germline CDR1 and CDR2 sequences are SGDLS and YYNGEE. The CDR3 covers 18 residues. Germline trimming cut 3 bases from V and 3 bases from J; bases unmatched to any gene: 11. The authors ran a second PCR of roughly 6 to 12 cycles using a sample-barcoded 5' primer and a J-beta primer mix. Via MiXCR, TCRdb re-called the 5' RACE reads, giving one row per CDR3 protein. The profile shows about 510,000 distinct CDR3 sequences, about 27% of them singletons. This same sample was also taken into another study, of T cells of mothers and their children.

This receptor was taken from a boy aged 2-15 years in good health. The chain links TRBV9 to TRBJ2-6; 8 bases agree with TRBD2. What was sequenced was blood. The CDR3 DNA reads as TGTGCCAGCAGCGCTTCGGGACTAGAGGCTCGTGGGGCCAACGTCCTGACTTTC. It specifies CASSASGLEARGANVLTF. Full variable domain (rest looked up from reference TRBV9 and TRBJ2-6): DSGVTQTPKHLITATGQRVTLRCSPRSGDLSVYWYQQSLDQGLQFLIQYYNGEERAKGNILERFSAQQFPDLHSELNLSSLELGDSALYFCASSASGLEARGANVLTFGAGSRLTVL.